This T cell receptor beta chain was sequenced for a study of cytomegalovirus exposure and HLA in healthy donors. At the level of the study: Falling in the Caucasian-associated ancestry cluster were roughly 80% of under 500 genotyped donors.

With 60 Vbeta and 13 Jbeta primers, the PCR was carried out. Sequenced by immunoSEQ multiplex PCR; TCRdb stores in-frame clones only, minus some. The sample has just over 150,000 clones, under 75% seen once. The CDR3 runs 14 residues. Germline V lookup: CDR1 SNHLY, CDR2 FYNNEI. V was clipped by 1 base and J by 7 bases, with 13 bases between them. The sample was PBMCs. The J gene is TRBJ1-2, the V gene TRBV2, with D perhaps TRBD1 (6 bases). This clonotype was obtained from a man aged 40-55 years in good health and CMV-seropositive. CDR3 in DNA: TGTGCCAGCAGTGAAGAGTCTTACAGGGTTGGCTACACCTTC. Protein sequence: CASSEESYRVGYTF.